This T cell receptor beta chain was sequenced during a study of blood T cell repertoires in COVID-19. Background on the study: Nucleic acid was either cDNA or gDNA, and it came from T cells, B-cell-depleted T cells, or PBMCs.

Per germline, CDR1 ENHRY and CDR2 SYGVKD. Trimming removed 7 bases from V and 2 bases from J, with 14 bases in between. This CDR3 is built from 14 residues. In the original workflow: Counts of nucleated cells, estimated from reference gene primer amplification, were obtained. TCRdb's copy holds only in-frame clones and misses some; the assay was immunoSEQ multiplex PCR. Clone size and the V and J calls come from that table; the DNA yielded D and trimming. In the table there are roughly 250,000 clones, 81% of which are singletons. The V gene is TRBV10-3, the J gene TRBJ2-5; perhaps TRBD2 as D (6 bases). The receptor was derived from a woman aged 60-70 years with active or convalescent COVID-19. What was sequenced was peripheral blood. CDR3 DNA: TGTGCCATCACCTCGACTAGGAATCAAGAGACCCAGTACTTC. Translation gives CAITSTRNQETQYF.